The 20 T cell receptor beta chains listed next were all sequenced from one sample in a study of blood T cell repertoires in COVID-19. Sequenced by immunoSEQ multiplex PCR; TCRdb stores in-frame clones only, minus some. The sample contains roughly 38,000 clones, around 85% of which appear only once. The specimen was peripheral blood. These receptors all come from a man aged 45-60 years with active COVID-19.

The gene calls are TRBV10-3 and TRBJ1-2, with D possibly matching TRBD1 (5 bases). Germline V gene lookup returns CDR1 ENHRY and CDR2 SYGVKD. This CDR3 contains 13 residues. V lost 10 bases and J 2 bases, leaving 14 bases between the germline ends. DNA of the CDR3: TGTGCCACCGGTCCGGACATCAACTATGGCTACACCTTC. This translates into CATGPDINYGYTF.

The V gene is TRBV5-1, the J gene TRBJ2-2; D is possibly TRBD1 (6 bases). The CDR3 sequence is 15 residues long. Germline V gene sequence: CDR1 SGHRS, CDR2 YFSETQ. The V gene lost 0 bases and the J gene lost 9 bases, with 15 bases spanning the gap. CDR3 in amino acids: CASSLAPGVGRELFF. The DNA for the CDR3 is TGCGCCAGCAGCTTGGCCCCAGGGGTAGGAAGGGAGCTGTTTTTT.

This clone was seen only once. The chain employs TRBV27 and TRBJ2-6; D unresolved. The germline V gene encodes CDR1 MNHEY and CDR2 SMNVEV (reference sequence). V gave up 1 base and J gave up 0 bases, with 4 bases separating them. The length of the CDR3 is 15 residues. As DNA, the CDR3 is TGTGCCAGCAGTTTATTAATCTCTGGGGCCAACGTCCTGACTTTC. It encodes CASSLLISGANVLTF. Together with reference TRBV27 and TRBJ2-6, the CDR3 gives the full variable domain: EAQVTQNPRYLITVTGKKLTVTCSQNMNHEYMSWYRQDPGLGLRQIYYSMNVEVTDKGDVPEGYKVSRKEKRNFPLILESPSPNQTSLYFCASSLLISGANVLTFGAGSRLTVL.

This clone was observed a handful of times. The chain is built from TRBV10-1 and TRBJ1-2; D gene unclear. V was trimmed by 5 bases and J by 0 bases, leaving 7 bases between them. The CDR3 totals 13 residues. The germline gives CDR1 WNHNN, CDR2 SYGVQD (reference sequence). The CDR3 reads CASSSGSNYGYTF. The CDR3 DNA reads as TGCGCCAGCAGTAGCGGTTCTAACTATGGCTACACCTTC.

The J gene is TRBJ2-7, the V gene TRBV12-3 or TRBV12-4, with D possibly matching TRBD1 (5 bases). Trimming removed 1 base from V and 6 bases from J, with 10 bases in between. CDR3 length equals 13 residues. The CDR3 DNA follows: TGTGCCAGCAGTTTAGGGGCAGGGTTCGAGCAGTACTTC. Protein product: CASSLGAGFEQYF.

This clone was seen once. The chain uses TRBV19 and TRBJ2-7; 9 nucleotides line up with TRBD1. Trimming cost V 1 base and J 3 bases; bases outside gene matches: 4. CDR1 LNHDA and CDR2 SQIVND come from the germline V gene (reference sequence). The CDR3 is 15 amino acids. The CDR3 sequence: CASSIGQGGVYEQYF. In nucleotides, the CDR3 is TGTGCCAGTAGTATAGGACAGGGGGGAGTCTACGAGCAGTACTTC.

The CDR3 DNA is TGTGCCAGCTCACCAAGACAGGGGGCTGGGGAGCAGTACTTC. Encoded protein: CASSPRQGAGEQYF. The chain recombines TRBV18 with TRBJ2-7, with 10 bases lining up with TRBD1. The junction had 5 bases not matched to a gene; V was cut back by 2 bases and J by 7 bases. This CDR3 comprises 14 residues. Germline lookup yields CDR1 KGHSH and CDR2 LQKENI. The full variable domain, rest sourced from reference TRBV18 and TRBJ2-7, is NAGVMQNPRHLVRRRGQEARLRCSPMKGHSHVYWYRQLPEEGLKFMVYLQKENIIDESGMPKERFSAEFPKEGPSILRIQQVVRGDSAAYFCASSPRQGAGEQYFGPGTRLTVT.

The chain joins TRBV24-1 to TRBJ2-3, with D uncertain. Trimming left V 4 bases short and J 0 bases short, with 4 bases between. Looked up from germline, CDR1 is KGHDR and CDR2 is SFDVKD. The CDR3 consists of 13 residues. CDR3 protein: CATSDYSTDTQYF. As DNA, the CDR3 is TGTGCCACCAGTGACTACAGCACAGATACGCAGTATTTT.

This sequence joins TRBV25-1 and TRBJ2-1; 8 bases map to TRBD2. Germline trimming cut 7 bases from V and 8 bases from J; bases unmatched to any gene: 7. Germline CDR1 and CDR2: MGHDK and SYGVNS. CDR3 length: 13 residues. In DNA form, the CDR3 reads TGTGCCAGCATCCACGGGGGGGTCGATGAGCAGTTCTTC. It yields the protein CASIHGGVDEQFF.

The J gene is TRBJ1-1, the V gene TRBV7-8; TRBD1 agrees at 8 bases. V shed 3 bases and J 6 bases; nucleotides not matched to a gene: 18. CDR3 length: 18 residues. Germline CDR1 reads SGHVS; CDR2 reads FQNEAQ. Here the CDR3 DNA reads TGTGCCAGCAGCTTCGGACAGGGAGTACAAGGGGGTAGCGCTGAAGCTTTCTTT. The encoded protein is CASSFGQGVQGGSAEAFF.

The count of this clone is one. V and J are TRBV6-5 and TRBJ2-7; 10 bases fit TRBD1. CDR1 is MNHEY and CDR2 is SVGAGI in the germline V gene. The V segment lost 6 bases and the J segment 2 bases; nucleotides outside the gene matches: 7. CDR3 size: 15 residues. The CDR3 loop is CASRPDRGLTYEQYF. CDR3 sequence (DNA): TGTGCCAGCAGACCAGACAGGGGGCTCACCTACGAGCAGTACTTC.

The chain uses TRBV2 and TRBJ2-7, with 8 bases identical to TRBD1. The CDR3 sequence is 13 residues long. Germline assignment: CDR1 SNHLY and CDR2 FYNNEI. The V gene end was trimmed by 5 bases and the J gene end by 3 bases; junction bases not matched to a gene: 3. The CDR3 is CASSSGGYYEQYF. Written as DNA, the CDR3 is TGTGCCAGCAGTTCAGGGGGCTACTACGAGCAGTACTTC.

The chain recombines TRBV27 with TRBJ2-7, with D possibly TRBD1 on 7 matching bases. The germline V gene encodes CDR1 MNHEY and CDR2 SMNVEV (reference sequence). CDR3 length: 14 amino acids. The V gene lost 5 bases and the J gene lost 5 bases, with 16 bases spanning the gap. CDR3 loop: CASSLRQGGNEQYF. The CDR3 DNA follows: TGTGCCAGCAGTCTCCGACAGGGAGGCAACGAGCAGTACTTC.

The chain employs TRBV10-1 and TRBJ1-1, with D uncertain. The length of the CDR3 is 13 residues. The germline V gene encodes CDR1 WNHNN and CDR2 SYGVQD (reference sequence). V lost 3 bases, J lost 3 bases, and 8 bases lay in between. The CDR3 here is CASSEKIDTEAFF. Written as DNA, the CDR3 is TGCGCCAGCAGTGAAAAGATAGACACTGAAGCTTTCTTT.

The chain has TRBV10-3 and TRBJ2-1, with TRBD2 matching 7 bases. The trim removed 0 bases at V and 4 bases at J, leaving 3 bases unmatched. The CDR3 is 15 residues long. Germline V lookup: CDR1 ENHRY, CDR2 SYGVKD. DNA of the CDR3: TGTGCCATCAGTGAGTCTAGCGGGCGATACAATGAGCAGTTCTTC. It yields the protein CAISESSGRYNEQFF.

The chain carries TRBV13 and TRBJ2-1; the match to TRBD2 covers 8 bases. The germline CDR1 and CDR2 sequences are PRHDT and FYEKMQ (reference sequence). The V segment lost 3 bases and the J segment 8 bases; nucleotides outside the gene matches: 9. CDR3 length: 15 residues. CDR3 in DNA: TGTGCCAGCAGCTTGGCGGGGGGCCTGGATTATGAGCAGTTCTTC. Translation gives CASSLAGGLDYEQFF.

V gene TRBV19 combines with J gene TRBJ1-1; no clear D gene. This CDR3 has 14 residues. V was trimmed by 3 bases and J by 1 base, leaving 9 bases between them. The V gene's germline CDR1 is LNHDA and CDR2 SQIVND (reference sequence). Written as DNA, the CDR3 is TGTGCCAGTAGTATTTCGGGGAGGAACACTGAAGCTTTCTTT. It yields the protein CASSISGRNTEAFF.

The CDR3 nucleotides are TGTGCCAGTACCAGACTAGAAGGCGGGGAGCTGTTTTTT. Encoded protein: CASTRLEGGELFF. The chain uses TRBV19 and TRBJ2-2, with a weak D call TRBD2 (6 bases). Germline CDR1 reads LNHDA; CDR2 reads SQIVND (reference sequence). Trimming took 7 bases from V and 7 from J, leaving 13 bases between them. The length of the CDR3 is 13 residues.

Here the CDR3 reads CASSGGGGEQFF. The CDR3 DNA is TGTGCCAGCTCGGGGGGGGGCGGAGAGCAGTTCTTC. The chain couples TRBV28 to TRBJ2-1; TRBD2 agrees at 8 bases. The V segment lost 8 bases and the J segment 10 bases; nucleotides outside the gene matches: 7. Germline CDR1 is MDHEN and CDR2 is SYDVKM. CDR3 length equals 12 residues.

The table lists this clone with a few counts. DNA for the CDR3: TGCGCCAGCAGCCTCACATCTAGCGGGGGGGCGAACATTCAGTACTTC. This translates into CASSLTSSGGANIQYF. The V and J genes are TRBV4-1 and TRBJ2-4, with 12 bases aligning to TRBD2. This CDR3 region has 16 residues. CDR1 and CDR2 (germline): MGHRA, YSYEKL. With V trimmed by 4 bases and J by 7 bases, 8 bases remained unmatched.